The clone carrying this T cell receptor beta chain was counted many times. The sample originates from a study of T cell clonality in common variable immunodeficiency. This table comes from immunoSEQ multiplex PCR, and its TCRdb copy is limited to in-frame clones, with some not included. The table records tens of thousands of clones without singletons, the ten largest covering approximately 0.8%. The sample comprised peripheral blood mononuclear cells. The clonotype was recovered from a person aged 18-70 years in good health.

The CDR3 sequence: CASRGQISYEQYF. The CDR3 DNA, read in part, is TGTGCCAGTCGAGGACAAATCTCCTACGAG. The chain employs TRBV19 and TRBJ2-7; tentative D call: TRBD1 (5 bases). The DNA ends 3 residues before the CDR3 does, and the rest of the CDR3 is filled in from the germline J gene. This CDR3 spans 13 amino acids. The V gene lost 8 bases and the J gene lost 0 bases, with 11 bases spanning the gap. Germline V gene sequence: CDR1 LNHDA, CDR2 SQIVND (reference sequence).